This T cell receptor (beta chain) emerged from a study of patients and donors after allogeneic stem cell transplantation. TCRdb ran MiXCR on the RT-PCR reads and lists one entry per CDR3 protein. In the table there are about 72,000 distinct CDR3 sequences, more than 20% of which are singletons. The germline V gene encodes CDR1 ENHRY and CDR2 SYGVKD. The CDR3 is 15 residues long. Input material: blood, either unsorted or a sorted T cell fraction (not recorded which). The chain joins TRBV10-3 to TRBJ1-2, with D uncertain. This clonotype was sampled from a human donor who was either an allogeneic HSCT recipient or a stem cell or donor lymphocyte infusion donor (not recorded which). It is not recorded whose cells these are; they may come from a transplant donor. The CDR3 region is CASSLAGDNNYGYTF. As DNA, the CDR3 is TGTGCATCATCACTGGCAGGTGATAATAACTATGGCTACACCTTC.